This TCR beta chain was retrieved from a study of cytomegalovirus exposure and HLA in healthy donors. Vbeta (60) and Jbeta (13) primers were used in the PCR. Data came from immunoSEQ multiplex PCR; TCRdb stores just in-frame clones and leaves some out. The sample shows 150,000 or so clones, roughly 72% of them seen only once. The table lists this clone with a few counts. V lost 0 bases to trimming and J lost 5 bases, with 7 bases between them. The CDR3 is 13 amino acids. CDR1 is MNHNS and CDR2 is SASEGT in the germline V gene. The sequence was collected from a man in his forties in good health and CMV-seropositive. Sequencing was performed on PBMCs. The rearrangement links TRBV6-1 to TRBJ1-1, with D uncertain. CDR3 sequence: CASSEARGTEAFF. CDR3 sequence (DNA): TGTGCCAGCAGTGAAGCTCGGGGTACTGAAGCTTTCTTT.